The T cell receptor beta chain under discussion was sequenced for a study of blood T cell repertoires in COVID-19 (dated by TCRdb to about 2020). About the investigation overall: The collaborator samples originated in the United States, Italy and Spain and spanned the acute and convalescent phases of COVID-19. The material from the prospective study consisted of cDNA or gDNA derived from T cells, B-cell-depleted T cells, or PBMCs. Subjects who had been exposed to COVID-19, were actively infected with it, or had recovered from it provided the deeply sampled blood TCRbeta repertoires that made up the dataset. A freely available public database, intended as a resource for researchers studying the immune response to SARS-CoV-2, is where the repertoires were released. The samples were drawn from the first 160 participants of the ongoing ImmuneRACE study and from 1,254 subjects provided by 6 global collaborators. Nearly every sample came with metadata listing a de-identified subject ID, COVID-19 status, age in years and sex. HLA class I and class II types, where available, came from metadata supplied by the sample provider rather than from assay-based typing. The paper as a whole reports these results and caveats: How much clinical and demographic metadata was included differed by source and by participant, and the metadata was provided uncurated.

Taken from cysteine to phenylalanine, the CDR3 has 11 residues. Only the CDR3 portion is preserved as DNA: 33 bases, with reading frame beginning at the first base. The germline V gene specifies MDHEN as CDR1 and SYDVKM as CDR2. TCRbeta CDR3 regions were amplified from genomic DNA by means of the immunoSEQ Assay, a bias-controlled multiplex PCR. On the authors' methods: The number of nucleated cells in each sample was estimated by amplification of reference gene primers within the assay. Sequence reads were collapsed and filtered to measure the absolute abundance of every unique TCRbeta CDR3 rearrangement. For each sample, productive Simpson clonality was calculated as the square root of Simpson's diversity index across productive rearrangements. Here the immuneACCESS table is served through TCRdb, limited to in-frame sequences with V and J called. Missing clones are a known gap in these copies; in checked studies unresolved V genes cover under half, and the rest lacks a known reason. V and J calls and clone size are as listed in that table; D and trimming were resolved from the DNA. Within this sample are 200,000 or so clones, with 80% to 90% of them counted one time only. The ten largest make up 3.5% to 4% of the sample.

As regards this clone: Its antigen is still unknown. The input lacks base qualities; no much larger clone sits a single base away.

Participants in the prospective study were enrolled through a virtual design, were aged roughly 18 to 95 years, and lived in roughly 24 United States geographic areas. To assign participants to cohorts, the prospective study relied on clinical history that participants themselves reported in a screening survey and a study questionnaire. Mobile phlebotomists in the prospective study collected whole blood, serum and a nasopharyngeal or oropharyngeal swab from every participant. Over a roughly 2-month period, participants in the prospective study had the option of providing additional blood draws and questionnaires. Before DNA extraction, blood samples from the prospective study were shipped at room temperature or frozen.

This receptor chain uses TRBV28 and TRBJ1-1; no D gene can be assigned with confidence. This TCR was recovered from a woman between 40 and 55 years old with acute COVID-19. Sequencing was done on a sample of PBMCs or T cells enriched from blood (not recorded which). The CDR3: CATTFNTEAFF. The DNA sequence is given as TGTGCTACAACGTTTAACACTGAAGCTTTCTTT.